Below, 29 T cell receptor beta chains from the same sample are listed, as sequenced in a study of T cells in Graves' hyperthyroidism and ophthalmopathy. Amplification of TCR beta CDR3 regions used RNA as the template. First-round RT-PCR targeting the TCR CDR3 was performed with the HTBI primer set. TCRdb analysed the multiplex PCR reads with MiXCR anew, one entry per CDR3 protein. The sample includes about 400,000 distinct CDR3 sequences, 15% to 19% of them seen just once. The sequencing sample was made of blood. The receptors shown here come from a woman younger than 35 with Graves' hyperthyroidism.

This sequence joins TRBV6-1 and TRBJ1-5; D is unresolved. Per the germline V gene, CDR1 is MNHNS and CDR2 is SASEGT. The ends were cut back, 0 bases at V and 1 base at J, with 7 bases in the middle. The CDR3 is 15 amino acids. As DNA, the CDR3 is TGTGCCAGCAGTGAAGCGGGAGGGAGCAATCAGCCCCAGCATTTT. Translated, it gives CASSEAGGSNQPQHF.

This clonotype was seen many times. J is TRBJ2-5 and V is TRBV29-1, with 8 positions matching TRBD1. Germline CDR1 SQVTM, CDR2 ANQGSEA. The CDR3 is 13 amino acids. V lost 3 bases and J lost 2; bases outside the gene matches: 2. In nucleotides, the CDR3 is TGCAGCGTTGAGGACAGGGAGCAAGAGACCCAGTACTTC. Translating it yields CSVEDREQETQYF.

This clonotype was observed many times. Here the CDR3 DNA reads TGTGCCAGCAGCTTTACTAGCGGGAGGCCCTCTGAGCAGTTCTTC. It specifies CASSFTSGRPSEQFF. The chain recombines TRBV11-1 with TRBJ2-1; TRBD2 agrees at 12 bases. Germline V gives CDR1 SGHAT, CDR2 FQDESV (reference sequence). The CDR3 runs to 15 residues. Trimming at V came to 3 bases and at J to 9 bases, leaving 6 bases not matched to a gene.

This clonotype was counted ten times or more. J is TRBJ2-3 and V is TRBV5-1; 16 bases are a match to TRBD2. Germline V gives CDR1 SGHRS, CDR2 YFSETQ. The CDR3 runs 18 residues. Trimming cost V 3 bases and J 0 bases; bases outside gene matches: 4. The CDR3 sequence: CASSWGLAGGASTDTQYF. CDR3 bases: TGCGCCAGCAGCTGGGGACTAGCGGGAGGGGCTAGCACAGATACGCAGTATTTT.

This chain joins TRBV7-3 and TRBJ2-1, with 9 bases matching TRBD1. The CDR3 extends over 15 amino acids. V dropped 1 base and J dropped 7; count of bases not matched to a gene: 5. Per germline, CDR1 SGHTA and CDR2 FQGTGA. The CDR3 DNA reads as TGTGCCAGCAGCTTAAGGGGACAGGGTCTGAATGAGCAGTTCTTC. This sequence encodes CASSLRGQGLNEQFF.

As concerns this clonotype: A much larger clonotype is one base distant, so this may be a read error. This chain uses TRBV9 with TRBJ2-6; TRBD2 matches at 7 bases. The CDR3 is 16 amino acids. CDR1 SGDLS and CDR2 YYNGEE come from the germline V gene. CDR3 protein: CASSVGEGTGASVLTF. In DNA, the CDR3 is TGTGCCAGCAGCGTAGGGGAGGGGACTGGGGCCAGCGTCCTGACTTTC.

A few counts support this clonotype. V and J are TRBV3-1 and TRBJ2-2, with D possibly TRBD1 on 6 matching bases. This CDR3 spans 13 amino acids. The germline V gene encodes CDR1 LGHDT and CDR2 YNNKEL (reference sequence). Trimming shortened V by 5 bases and J by 5 bases, and 9 bases separated the two germline ends. Here the CDR3 DNA reads TGTGCCAGCAGCAACAGGGTTACCGGGGAGCTGTTTTTT. As protein: CASSNRVTGELFF.

On this clonotype: This may come from a read error, since a much larger clone is one base off. The chain joins TRBV3-1 to TRBJ2-7; TRBD1 is a possible D gene (5 bases). Between the trimmed V and J ends, which lost 0 bases and 0 bases, there was a span of 9 bases. This CDR3 has 15 residues. The germline gives CDR1 LGHDT, CDR2 YNNKEL (reference sequence). As DNA, the CDR3 is TGTGCCAGCAGCCAAGATGGGGCAACCTCCTACGAGCAGTACTTC. Protein: CASSQDGATSYEQYF.

The V gene is TRBV7-8, the J gene TRBJ1-6; a weak D match, TRBD1 (6 bases). The CDR3 length is 17 residues. The V gene's germline CDR1 is SGHVS and CDR2 FQNEAQ. The V end lost 5 bases, the J end lost 7 bases, and 21 bases lay between the germline ends. CDR3 residues: CASSRGGAGRINSPLHF. The CDR3 nucleotides are TGTGCCAGCAGCCGTGGGGGCGCGGGGCGAATCAATTCACCCCTCCACTTT.

This clonotype has a count of ten or more. This chain joins TRBV28 and TRBJ2-7; 9 nucleotides line up with TRBD1. CDR1 and CDR2 from the germline V gene are MDHEN and SYDVKM. This CDR3 region has 15 residues. V lost 6 bases, J lost 2 bases, and 8 bases stayed unmatched. The CDR3 DNA follows: TGTGCCAGCAGGCCGACAGGGGGGGGTACCTACGAGCAGTACTTC. Translation gives CASRPTGGGTYEQYF.

This clonotype was seen at least ten times. CDR3 residues: CASSVIFGRPKQETQYF. DNA of the CDR3: TGTGCCAGCAGTGTGATATTTGGACGGCCCAAACAAGAGACCCAGTACTTC. The chain uses TRBV2 and TRBJ2-5; D gene ambiguous. This CDR3 has 17 residues. Trimming removed 4 bases at V and 2 bases at J, with 20 bases between. Germline values: CDR1 SNHLY, CDR2 FYNNEI.

This clonotype was counted many times. This rearrangement joins TRBV13 to TRBJ1-1; perhaps TRBD1 as D (5 bases). Germline-derived CDR1 and CDR2 are PRHDT and FYEKMQ (reference sequence). The CDR3 totals 14 residues. V lost 2 bases, J lost 2 bases, and 9 bases lay in between. CDR3 residues: CASSLRRGNTEAFF. The CDR3 region has the DNA TGTGCCAGCAGCTTAAGAAGGGGTAACACTGAAGCTTTCTTT.

This clonotype occurred many times. The V and J genes are TRBV6-5 and TRBJ2-5, with a possible D match to TRBD2 (6 bases). Deletions cut 2 bases from V and 2 bases from J, with 9 bases between. Germline V CDR1 and CDR2: MNHEY, SVGAGI. The CDR3 runs to 14 residues. CDR3 sequence reads: CASSYAGPQETQYF. The CDR3 DNA reads TGTGCCAGCAGTTACGCGGGACCGCAAGAGACCCAGTACTTC.

At least ten counts were recorded for this clonotype. CDR3 residues: CASSSGGRTKNIQYF. CDR3 DNA sequence: TGTGCCAGCAGCTCGGGGGGCAGGACCAAAAACATTCAGTACTTC. This chain links TRBV11-2 with TRBJ2-4, with D tentatively TRBD2 (7 bases). Germline V gene lookup returns CDR1 SGHAT and CDR2 FQNNGV. Trimming cost V 4 bases and J 2 bases, with 12 bases left between them. This CDR3 spans 15 amino acids.

Many counts were recorded for this clonotype. The genes are TRBV28 and TRBJ1-2, with TRBD1 matching 7 bases. This CDR3 spans 15 amino acids. The J segment lost 3 bases and the V segment lost 2 bases, leaving 6 bases of the junction unmatched. Germline assignment: CDR1 MDHEN and CDR2 SYDVKM. This chain's CDR3 is CASSLLGTVDYGYTF. Here the CDR3 DNA reads TGTGCCAGCAGTTTACTCGGGACAGTTGACTATGGCTACACCTTC.

This clonotype was observed at least ten times. The rearrangement links TRBV29-1 to TRBJ2-7; possibly TRBD2 for D (7 bases). Trimming pared 5 bases from V and 3 bases from J, leaving 14 bases between. The CDR3 totals 13 residues. Germline V CDR1 and CDR2: SQVTM, ANQGSEA. In DNA, the CDR3 is TGCAGCGTTTTTGTGGGGGGGCTCTACGAGCAGTACTTC. The encoded protein is CSVFVGGLYEQYF.

This clonotype was seen a handful of times. The chain employs TRBV6-2 or TRBV6-3 and TRBJ2-6, with unresolved D. The CDR3 contains 14 residues. V was pared by 9 bases and J by 0 bases, with 9 bases between. Germline V gives CDR1 MNHEY, CDR2 SVGEGT. DNA of the CDR3: TGTGCCAGTTGCTTAAACTCTGGGGCCAACGTCCTGACTTTC. Its translation: CASCLNSGANVLTF.

The table lists this clonotype with many counts. V is TRBV7-8 and J is TRBJ2-1, with unresolved D. Trimming pared 5 bases from V and 5 bases from J, leaving 10 bases between. This CDR3 comprises 13 residues. Germline V gene data show CDR1 as SGHVS and CDR2 as FQNEAQ. DNA for the CDR3: TGTGCCAGCAGCCTTGGAAGTCACAATGAGCAGTTCTTC. This encodes CASSLGSHNEQFF.

Many counts were recorded for this clonotype. The gene calls are TRBV28 and TRBJ2-3; TRBD2 agrees at 9 bases. The germline V gene has CDR1 MDHEN and CDR2 SYDVKM. V shed 2 bases and J 6 bases; nucleotides not matched to a gene: 9. This CDR3 is built from 16 residues. In DNA, the CDR3 is TGTGCCAGCAGTTTAGAGTCTAGCGGGGTCTCCGATACGCAGTATTTT. The encoded protein is CASSLESSGVSDTQYF.

This clonotype was found many times. The V gene is TRBV3-1, the J gene TRBJ1-1; D possibly corresponds to TRBD1 (5 bases). Between the trimmed V and J ends, which lost 1 base and 10 bases, there was a span of 13 bases. CDR1 and CDR2 (germline): LGHDT, YNNKEL (reference sequence). This CDR3 has 13 amino acids. The CDR3 loop is CASSQVRGVGAFF. As DNA, the CDR3 is TGTGCCAGCAGCCAAGTAAGGGGAGTCGGAGCTTTCTTT. Complete variable domain (other parts from reference TRBV3-1 and TRBJ1-1): DTAVSQTPKYLVTQMGNDKSIKCEQNLGHDTMYWYKQDSKKFLKIMFSYNNKELIINETVPNRFSPKSPDKAHLNLHINSLELGDSAVYFCASSQVRGVGAFFGQGTRLTVV.

The sample holds many counts of this clonotype. The CDR3 spells CASSYGPPTAEAFF. CDR3 sequence (DNA): TGTGCCAGCAGTTACGGCCCCCCCACGGCTGAAGCTTTCTTT. V is TRBV6-6 and J is TRBJ1-1; no definite D call. Germline CDR1 is MNHNY and CDR2 is SVGAGI (reference sequence). The CDR3 has 14 residues. V lost 2 bases and J 6 bases, leaving 13 bases between the germline ends.

The chain links TRBV15 to TRBJ1-6; D uncertain. The germline V gene has CDR1 LNHNV and CDR2 YYDKDF (reference sequence). Trimming cost V 0 bases and J 5 bases, with 5 bases left between them. This CDR3 spans 14 amino acids. The CDR3 loop reads CATSRDPDNSPLHF. CDR3 nucleotides: TGTGCCACCAGCAGAGATCCGGATAATTCACCCCTCCACTTT.

This clonotype was seen ten or more times. V and J are TRBV6-1 and TRBJ1-4; possibly TRBD1 for D (5 bases). CDR3 length: 15 residues. Germline values: CDR1 MNHNS, CDR2 SASEGT. V was cut by 6 bases and J by 0 bases, with 11 bases left in between. The CDR3 DNA follows: TGTGCCAGCAGGCTTACAGGTGCAACTAATGAAAAACTGTTTTTT. This encodes CASRLTGATNEKLFF.

There are a few counts of this clonotype. The chain joins TRBV6-5 to TRBJ1-5; D possibly corresponds to TRBD1 (6 bases). The germline gives CDR1 MNHEY, CDR2 SVGAGI. The CDR3 length is 13 residues. Trimming pared 7 bases from V and 6 bases from J, leaving 13 bases between. The CDR3, as DNA: TGTGCCAGCACCAAGGGGGTCTTTCAGCCCCAGCATTTT. Residues: CASTKGVFQPQHF.

This clonotype was seen many times. The chain joins TRBV11-2 to TRBJ2-7; TRBD2 might be the D (5 bases). CDR1 and CDR2 from the germline V gene are SGHAT and FQNNGV. The CDR3 covers 11 residues. V lost 7 bases, J lost 6 bases, and 10 bases lay in between. The CDR3 region is CASTDGGEQYF. CDR3 sequence (DNA): TGTGCCAGCACCGATGGAGGCGAGCAGTACTTC.

This clonotype came up many times. The V and J genes are TRBV7-3 and TRBJ2-1, with TRBD1 matching over 7 bases. The trim removed 5 bases at V and 2 bases at J, leaving 6 bases unmatched. The V gene's germline CDR1 is SGHTA and CDR2 FQGTGA. The CDR3 is 15 amino acids. CDR3 amino acids: CASSRKGAPYNEQFF. The CDR3 coding sequence is TGTGCCAGCAGCAGAAAGGGGGCCCCCTACAATGAGCAGTTCTTC.

This chain joins TRBV6-4 and TRBJ2-2, with D tentatively TRBD1 (6 bases). V lost 3 bases to trimming and J lost 0 bases, with 11 bases between them. This CDR3 comprises 16 residues. CDR1 and CDR2 (germline): MRHNA, SNTAGT. The CDR3 coding sequence is TGTGCCAGCAGTGAAGGCACAGGGACGAACACCGGGGAGCTGTTTTTT. As protein: CASSEGTGTNTGELFF.

The chain uses TRBV27 and TRBJ1-2, with D possibly matching TRBD1 (5 bases). Germline V gene lookup returns CDR1 MNHEY and CDR2 SMNVEV (reference sequence). The CDR3 sequence is 14 residues long. With 6 bases removed from V and 5 bases from J, the gap between germline ends came to 16 bases. The DNA for the CDR3 is TGTGCCAGCAGGGAACCGGGGCGGGCTTATGGCTACACCTTC. Residues: CASREPGRAYGYTF.

This chain joins TRBV4-2 and TRBJ1-1; 10 bases fit TRBD1. Germline CDR1 reads LGHNA; CDR2 reads YNFKEQ. The CDR3 is made up of 15 amino acids. The V segment lost 2 bases and the J segment 2 bases; nucleotides outside the gene matches: 2. In DNA, the CDR3 is TGTGCCAGCAGCCAAAGGGACAGGGGTAACACTGAAGCTTTCTTT. Translated: CASSQRDRGNTEAFF.